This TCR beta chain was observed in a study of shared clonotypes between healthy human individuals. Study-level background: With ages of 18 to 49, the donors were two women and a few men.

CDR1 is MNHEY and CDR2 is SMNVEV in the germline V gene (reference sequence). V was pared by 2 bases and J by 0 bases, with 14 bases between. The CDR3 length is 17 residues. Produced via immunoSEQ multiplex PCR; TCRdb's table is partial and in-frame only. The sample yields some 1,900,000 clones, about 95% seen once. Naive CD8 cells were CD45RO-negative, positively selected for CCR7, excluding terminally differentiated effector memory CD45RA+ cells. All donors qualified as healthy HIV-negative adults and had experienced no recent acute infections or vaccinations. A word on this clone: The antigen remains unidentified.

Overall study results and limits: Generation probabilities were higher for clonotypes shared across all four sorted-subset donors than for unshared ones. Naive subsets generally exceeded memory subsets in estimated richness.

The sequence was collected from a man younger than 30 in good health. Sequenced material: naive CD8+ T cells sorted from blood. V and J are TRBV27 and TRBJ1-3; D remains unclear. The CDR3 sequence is CASSLVGTASSGNTIYF. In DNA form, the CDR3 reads TGTGCCAGCAGTTTAGTCGGAACCGCGAGCTCTGGAAACACCATATATTTT.